This TCR beta chain was captured by sequencing in a study of beta chain features in type 1 diabetes. Notes on the study in general: For Type 1 diabetes patients, all four CD4+ subsets carried TCRB CDR3s that were moderately but significantly shorter.

This clone occurred a few times. Its antigen is currently unknown. Sequenced material consisted of expressed TCRB transcripts (all of the isolated RNA was reverse transcribed). The table came from immunoSEQ multiplex PCR; TCRdb's copy has only in-frame clones and leaves some out. Of roughly 280,000 clones in the sample, roughly 25% were seen once. There was one heparinised blood draw per donor, averaging about 116 mL. Purities in excess of 95% were seen in all sorted populations. The origin of this receptor is a young woman with type 1 diabetes. The sequenced sample was naive CD4+ T cells from blood.

Written as DNA, the CDR3 is TGTGCCAGCAGCCAAGATGGCGGGATCACTGAAGCTTTCTTT. Translated, it gives CASSQDGGITEAFF. The rearrangement uses TRBV4-2 and TRBJ1-1; D remains ambiguous. V lost 0 bases and J lost 4, with 9 bases in between. This CDR3 is 14 amino acids long. CDR1 and CDR2 from the germline V gene are LGHNA and YNFKEQ.